This note documents a single T cell receptor beta chain sequence. No antigen is known for it. The CDR3 sequence is 13 residues long. The V end was cut by 7 bases, the J end by 8 bases, with 17 bases between. Looked up from germline, CDR1 is SQVTM and CDR2 is ANQGSEA. The sample comes from a study of T cells in Graves' hyperthyroidism and ophthalmopathy. Study-level findings and limits: Expanded thyroid clonotypes (above 0.001) were mostly also found in blood. Median prediction lead before ophthalmopathy onset was 6.5 to 7 months with the model.

RNA transcripts yielded amplified TCR beta CDR3 regions. The HTBI primer set drove a first-round RT-PCR of the TCR CDR3. TCRdb reprocessed the multiplex PCR reads via MiXCR and lists one record per CDR3 protein. The repertoire holds hundreds of thousands of distinct CDR3 sequences, with about 16% as singletons. Fresh peripheral blood, 9.5 to 10 ml of it, supplied the PBMCs. The sequence came from a woman between 35 and 50 years old with Graves' ophthalmopathy. Input material: blood. The rearrangement uses TRBV29-1 and TRBJ2-2; D unclear. The CDR3 region is CSANPGMTGELFF. DNA of the CDR3: TGCAGCGCCAACCCGGGCATGACGGGGGAGCTGTTTTTT.